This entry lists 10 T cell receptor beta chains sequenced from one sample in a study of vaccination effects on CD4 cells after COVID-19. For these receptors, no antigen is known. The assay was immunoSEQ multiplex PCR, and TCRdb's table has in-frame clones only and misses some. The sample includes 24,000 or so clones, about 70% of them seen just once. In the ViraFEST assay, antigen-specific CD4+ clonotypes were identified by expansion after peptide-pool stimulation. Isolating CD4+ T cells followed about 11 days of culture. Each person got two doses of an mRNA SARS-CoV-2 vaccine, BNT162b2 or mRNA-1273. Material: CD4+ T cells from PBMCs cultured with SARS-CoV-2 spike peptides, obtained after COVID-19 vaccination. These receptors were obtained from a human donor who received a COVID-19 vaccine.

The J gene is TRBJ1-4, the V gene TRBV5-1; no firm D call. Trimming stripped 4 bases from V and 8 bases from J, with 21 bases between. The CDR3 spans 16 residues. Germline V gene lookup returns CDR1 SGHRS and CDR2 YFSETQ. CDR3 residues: CASSIRGPAEGEKLFF. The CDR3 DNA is TGCGCCAGCAGCATACGTGGCCCCGCCGAGGGAGAAAAACTGTTTTTT.

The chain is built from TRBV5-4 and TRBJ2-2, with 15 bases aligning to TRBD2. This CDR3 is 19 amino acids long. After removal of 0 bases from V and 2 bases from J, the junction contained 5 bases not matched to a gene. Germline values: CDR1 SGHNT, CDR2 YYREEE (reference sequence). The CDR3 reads CASSLGGLAGGPNTGELFF. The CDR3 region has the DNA TGTGCCAGCAGCTTGGGGGGACTAGCGGGAGGACCTAACACCGGGGAGCTGTTTTTT. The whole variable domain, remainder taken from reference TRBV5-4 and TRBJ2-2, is ETGVTQSPTHLIKTRGQQVTLRCSSQSGHNTVSWYQQALGQGPQFIFQYYREEENGRGNFPPRFSGLQFPNYSSELNVNALELDDSALYLCASSLGGLAGGPNTGELFFGEGSRLTVL.

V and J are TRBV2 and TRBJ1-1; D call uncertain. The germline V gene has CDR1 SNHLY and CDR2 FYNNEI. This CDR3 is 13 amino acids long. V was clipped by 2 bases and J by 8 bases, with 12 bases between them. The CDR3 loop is CASSELVVREAFF. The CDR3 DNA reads TGTGCCAGCAGTGAATTGGTAGTAAGGGAAGCTTTCTTT.

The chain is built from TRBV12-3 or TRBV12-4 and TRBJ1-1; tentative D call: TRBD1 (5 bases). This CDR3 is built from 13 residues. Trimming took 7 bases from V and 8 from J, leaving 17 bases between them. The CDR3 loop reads CASTQSLKGEAFF. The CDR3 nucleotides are TGTGCCAGCACCCAAAGCCTTAAGGGGGAAGCTTTCTTT.

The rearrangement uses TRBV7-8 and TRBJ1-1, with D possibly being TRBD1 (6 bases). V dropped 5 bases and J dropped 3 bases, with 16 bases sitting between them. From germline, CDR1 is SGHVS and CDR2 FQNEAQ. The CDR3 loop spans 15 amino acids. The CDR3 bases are TGTGCCAGCAGCGACGGAGGGACATCTTACACTGAAGCTTTCTTT. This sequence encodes CASSDGGTSYTEAFF.

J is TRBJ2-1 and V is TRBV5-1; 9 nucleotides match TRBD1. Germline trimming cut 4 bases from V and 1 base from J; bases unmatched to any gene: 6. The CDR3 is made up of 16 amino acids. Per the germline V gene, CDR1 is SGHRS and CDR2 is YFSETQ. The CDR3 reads CASSDGTGMSYNEQFF. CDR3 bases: TGCGCCAGCAGCGATGGGACAGGGATGTCCTACAATGAGCAGTTCTTC. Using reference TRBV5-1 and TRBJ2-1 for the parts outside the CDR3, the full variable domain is KAGVTQTPRYLIKTRGQQVTLSCSPISGHRSVSWYQQTPGQGLQFLFEYFSETQRNKGNFPGRFSGRQFSNSRSEMNVSTLELGDSALYLCASSDGTGMSYNEQFFGPGTRLTVL.

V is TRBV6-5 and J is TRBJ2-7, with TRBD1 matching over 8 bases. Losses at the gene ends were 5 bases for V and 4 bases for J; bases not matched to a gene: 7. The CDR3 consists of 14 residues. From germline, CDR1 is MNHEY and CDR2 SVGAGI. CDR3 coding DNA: TGTGCCAGCAGTCCATTGACAGGGGCGTACGAGCAGTACTTC. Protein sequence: CASSPLTGAYEQYF.

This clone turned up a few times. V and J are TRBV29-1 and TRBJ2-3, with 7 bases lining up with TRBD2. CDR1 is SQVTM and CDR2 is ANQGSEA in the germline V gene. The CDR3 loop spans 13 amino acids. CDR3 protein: CSASGISTDTQYF. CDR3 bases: TGCAGTGCTAGCGGAATCAGCACAGATACGCAGTATTTT.

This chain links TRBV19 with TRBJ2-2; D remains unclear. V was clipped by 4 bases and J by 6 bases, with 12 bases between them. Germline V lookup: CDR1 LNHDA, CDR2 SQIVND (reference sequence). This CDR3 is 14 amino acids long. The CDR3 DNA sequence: TGTGCCAGTAGTACAAGGACGGCCTCCGGGGAGCTGTTTTTT. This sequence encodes CASSTRTASGELFF.

CDR3 in DNA: TGTGCCAGCAGTTACTCAGGGGGGGCCGGAGTGGAGTTCTTC. Its protein product is CASSYSGGAGVEFF. The chain is built from TRBV6-5 and TRBJ2-1; D perhaps matches TRBD2 (7 bases). Looked up from germline, CDR1 is MNHEY and CDR2 is SVGAGI. This CDR3 is 14 amino acids long. Trimming removed 0 bases from V and 14 bases from J, with 17 bases in between.